This T cell receptor (beta chain) is from a study of beta chain features in type 1 diabetes. What was sequenced were expressed TCRB transcripts, since all of the isolated RNA had been reverse transcribed. The data were produced by immunoSEQ multiplex PCR, yet TCRdb's version contains in-frame clones alone and is incomplete. The table shows under 950,000 clones, with about 17% occurring only once. Germline V CDR1 and CDR2: SGHTA, FQGNSA. The CDR3 has 15 residues. V lost 4 bases and J 2 bases, leaving 9 bases between the germline ends. Remarks on this clone: This may arise from a read error, as a much more abundant clone is one base away. The sample has other DNA sequences that encode this CDR3 too.

Input material: naive CD4+ T cells from blood. This chain joins TRBV7-2 and TRBJ2-6; D is perhaps TRBD1 or TRBD2 (5 bases each). This sequence originates from a woman aged 18-29 years in good health. The CDR3 sequence is CASSSQGAGANVLTF. CDR3 nucleotides: TGTGCCAGCAGCTCTCAGGGAGCTGGGGCCAACGTCCTGACTTTC.